A selection of T cell receptor beta chains follows, all from one sample in a study of cytomegalovirus exposure and HLA in healthy donors. Assay used: immunoSEQ multiplex PCR; TCRdb lists only in-frame clones, some missing. Here the sample spans over 150,000 clones, 65% to 85% being singletons. The sample consisted of PBMCs. The receptors shown here come from a woman aged 40 to 50 in good health and CMV-seropositive. The CDR3 runs from the conserved cysteine through the conserved F or W. Fields, in order: V gene, clone size, D gene, J gene, CDR3 length, CDR3 DNA, CDR3 protein. D genes are given only for firm matches. Some rows mark clone size as missing; the rest say once, few, many or name a class of expanded clone.

TRBV5-1	-	-	TRBJ2-3	14	TGCGCCAGCAGCCGTGGACTGGACACAGATACGCAGTATTTT	CASSRGLDTDTQYF
TRBV14	-	-	TRBJ1-2	16	TGTGCCAGCAGCCAATTAGGCCGGGAAACTAACTATGGCTACACCTTC	CASSQLGRETNYGYTF
TRBV5-5	-	-	TRBJ2-7	14	TGTGCCAGCAGCTTCCCCGGGATACCCTACGAGCAGTACTTC	CASSFPGIPYEQYF
TRBV7-9	-	TRBD2	TRBJ2-3	16	TGTGCCAGCAGCCCGGGACTAGCGGGAGACACAGATACGCAGTATTTT	CASSPGLAGDTDTQYF
TRBV10-3	once	TRBD2	TRBJ2-3	17	TGTGCCATCAGTGAGTCGACTAGCGGGGGGGTTACCCATACGCAGTATTTT	CAISESTSGGVTHTQYF
TRBV11-2	-	TRBD2	TRBJ2-7	16	TGTGCCAGCAGCCCGCGGGAAGCGGGAGGGTCCTACGAGCAGTACTTC	CASSPREAGGSYEQYF
TRBV11-2	-	-	TRBJ2-3	13	TGTGCCAGCAGCAAGAGGTTGACAGATACGCAGTATTTT	CASSKRLTDTQYF
TRBV5-1	-	-	TRBJ2-3	15	TGCGCCAGCAGCTTAAGGGAGGACCCCACAGATACGCAGTATTTT	CASSLREDPTDTQYF
TRBV18	-	TRBD2	TRBJ2-7	13	TGTGCCAGCTCACCCCAAGGGGAGGGCGAGCAGTACTTC	CASSPQGEGEQYF
TRBV6-6	-	-	TRBJ1-1	14	TGTGCCAGCAGCCCTACCCATCCGAACACTGAAGCTTTCTTT	CASSPTHPNTEAFF
TRBV18	few	TRBD1	TRBJ2-1	19	TGTGCCAGCTCAAGATATCGGGACAGGCACCAGGGCGTTTTGTATGAGCAGTTCTTC	CASSRYRDRHQGVLYEQFF
TRBV28	-	-	TRBJ1-1	14	TGTGCCAGCAGTTTAAGGACAGCGAACACTGAAGCTTTCTTT	CASSLRTANTEAFF
TRBV7-2	-	-	TRBJ2-2	13	TGTGCCAGCAACCCACAGGTCCCCGGGGAGCTGTTTTTT	CASNPQVPGELFF
TRBV21-1	-	-	TRBJ2-2	17	TGTGCCAGCAGCCTTAACCGGGACACAGCGAACACCGGGGAGCTGTTTTTT	CASSLNRDTANTGELFF
TRBV7-2	few	-	TRBJ1-1	15	TGTGCCAGCAGCTTAGATGGGGGGGTGAACACTGAAGCTTTCTTT	CASSLDGGVNTEAFF
TRBV19	-	TRBD1	TRBJ2-5	14	TGTGCCAGTAGTAAAAGACAGGGCGAGGAGACCCAGTACTTC	CASSKRQGEETQYF
TRBV30	-	-	TRBJ1-1	13	TGTGCCTGGAGTGTAGACAGGAACACTGAAGCTTTCTTT	CAWSVDRNTEAFF
TRBV28	-	-	TRBJ2-4	13	TGTGCCAGCGGTCGGACAGCGAACAACATTCAGTACTTC	CASGRTANNIQYF
TRBV19	-	-	TRBJ1-2	13	TGTGCCAGTAGACGCGGGACGTTCTATGGCTACACCTTC	CASRRGTFYGYTF
TRBV7-2	-	TRBD1	TRBJ1-1	15	TGTGCCAGCAGCTTAGAAGGGACAGCCATGGCTGAAGCTTTCTTT	CASSLEGTAMAEAFF
TRBV29-1	-	TRBD1	TRBJ2-3	14	TGCAGCGTGGGGGGGACAGGGACCACAGATACGCAGTATTTT	CSVGGTGTTDTQYF
TRBV4-2	-	-	TRBJ2-7	17	TGTGCCAGCAGCCCCCAGAGCCTACTAGCGAGGGGGGCCGAGCAGTACTTC	CASSPQSLLARGAEQYF
TRBV27	-	TRBD1	TRBJ1-1	15	TGTGCCAGCAGTTTGGACAGGGGTCGGAACACTGAAGCTTTCTTT	CASSLDRGRNTEAFF
TRBV2	-	-	TRBJ1-4	16	TGTGCCAGCAGTGCTCGGTCCCCCGGGACTAATGAAAAACTGTTTTTT	CASSARSPGTNEKLFF
TRBV19	once	-	TRBJ1-5	13	TGTGCCTCAAAGCCGGGGATCAATCAGCCCCAGCATTTT	CASKPGINQPQHF
TRBV19	once	-	TRBJ2-3	16	TGTGCCAGTAGTATTGGAGGGCTTGGGGGCACAGATACGCAGTATTTT	CASSIGGLGGTDTQYF
TRBV18	-	-	TRBJ1-3	16	TGTGCCAGCTCACCAAGGCAGGTCTACTCTGGAAACACCATATATTTT	CASSPRQVYSGNTIYF
TRBV27	-	TRBD2	TRBJ2-5	15	TGTGCCAGCAGTTGGGCTAGCGGGAACCAAGAGACCCAGTACTTC	CASSWASGNQETQYF
TRBV19	-	TRBD1	TRBJ1-2	15	TGTGCCAGTAGCCCGACAGGGCCGAGTAACTATGGCTACACCTTC	CASSPTGPSNYGYTF
TRBV6-5	once	-	TRBJ2-7	14	TGTGCCAGCAGGGCTGTGACAGGCCCCTACGAGCAGTACTTC	CASRAVTGPYEQYF
TRBV9	-	TRBD1	TRBJ1-2	14	TGTGCCAGCAGCAACCAGGGGGCGGACTATGGCTACACCTTC	CASSNQGADYGYTF
TRBV30	-	-	TRBJ1-5	14	TGTGCCTGGAGTGCGACACCGGGGGATCAGCCCCAGCATTTT	CAWSATPGDQPQHF
TRBV5-1	few	-	TRBJ1-3	17	TGCGCCAGCAGTCCCACGCCCTCGGTCGACTCTGGAAACACCATATATTTT	CASSPTPSVDSGNTIYF
TRBV5-1	-	TRBD1	TRBJ1-1	15	TGCGCCAGCGGTCGACAGGGAGTAGAGGACACTGAAGCTTTCTTT	CASGRQGVEDTEAFF
TRBV4-1	-	-	TRBJ1-2	16	TGCGCCAGCAGCCAAGAGGGGGGGTCTAGGAACTATGGCTACACCTTC	CASSQEGGSRNYGYTF
TRBV15	-	TRBD1	TRBJ1-4	20	TGTGCCACCAGCCCGATGAGGTGGGACAGGGGCCAGGCAACTAATGAAAAACTGTTTTTT	CATSPMRWDRGQATNEKLFF
TRBV5-1	-	TRBD2	TRBJ2-5	15	TGCGCCAGCAGCTTGGAACTAGCGGTCCAAGAGACCCAGTACTTC	CASSLELAVQETQYF
TRBV18	-	-	TRBJ2-3	13	TGTGCCAGCTCACGGTCAGGCACAGATACGCAGTATTTT	CASSRSGTDTQYF
TRBV30	-	-	TRBJ1-3	13	TGTGCCTGGAGTGAGGGAGCCGGAAACACCATATATTTT	CAWSEGAGNTIYF
TRBV7-2	-	TRBD2	TRBJ2-7	14	TGTGCCAGCAGCTTCGGACTAGATGCACACGAGCAGTACTTC	CASSFGLDAHEQYF
TRBV5-1	-	TRBD1	TRBJ2-2	15	TGCGCCAGCAGCTTCTCAGGGGGTGGAACCGGGGAGCTGTTTTTT	CASSFSGGGTGELFF
TRBV11-3	-	-	TRBJ2-7	14	TGTGCCAGCAGCTTAGGGGACAACTCCTACGAGCAGTACTTC	CASSLGDNSYEQYF
TRBV7-2	-	-	TRBJ1-5	13	TGTGCCAGCAGCTCGGGAGGACATCAGCCCCAGCATTTT	CASSSGGHQPQHF
TRBV19	-	-	TRBJ2-1	13	TGTGCCAGTAGTATAGACGTAGCCAATGAGCAGTTCTTC	CASSIDVANEQFF
TRBV2	-	TRBD1	TRBJ1-5	16	TGTGCCAGTGAAGGGACAGGGGGGGCGGGCAATCAGCCCCAGCATTTT	CASEGTGGAGNQPQHF
TRBV27	-	-	TRBJ2-3	13	TGTGCCAGCAGTTTGAATCGGGGAGATACGCAGTATTTT	CASSLNRGDTQYF
TRBV18	-	-	TRBJ1-1	13	TGTGCCAGCTCACCACTGGGCGGGACTGAAGCTTTCTTT	CASSPLGGTEAFF
TRBV4-2	-	TRBD2	TRBJ2-3	19	TGTGCCAGCAGCCAAAACCCCGTGCGGAGCGGGAGGAGCACAGATACGCAGTATTTT	CASSQNPVRSGRSTDTQYF